The 8 T cell receptor beta chains given below trace back to one sample, sequenced in a study of shared clonotypes between healthy human individuals. The data were produced by immunoSEQ multiplex PCR, yet TCRdb's version contains in-frame clones alone and is incomplete. The table records roughly 2.5 million clones, around 90% of them present only once. Input material: naive CD4+ T cells sorted from blood. The subset denotes: CD45RA+ positively selected. The receptor set was obtained from a young man in good health.

V is TRBV30 and J is TRBJ1-1; a possible D gene is TRBD1 (5 bases). The germline V gene encodes CDR1 GTSNPN and CDR2 SVGIG (reference sequence). CDR3 size: 14 residues. The ends were cut back, 0 bases at V and 0 bases at J, with 8 bases in the middle. The CDR3 nucleotides are TGTGCCTGGAGTGTGGGACTAATGAACACTGAAGCTTTCTTT. As protein: CAWSVGLMNTEAFF.

The rearrangement uses TRBV2 and TRBJ1-1, with 7 bases fitting TRBD1. Trimming cost V 6 bases and J 1 base; bases outside gene matches: 2. CDR1 and CDR2 from the germline V gene are SNHLY and FYNNEI. The CDR3 runs 13 residues. CDR3 DNA sequence: TGTGCCAGCAGCCGACAGGGGAACACTGAAGCTTTCTTT. Translated: CASSRQGNTEAFF.

The genes are TRBV7-2 and TRBJ2-7; the match to TRBD2 covers 7 bases. With 9 bases clipped from V and 5 bases from J, the junction kept 10 bases outside the gene matches. Germline V gives CDR1 SGHTA, CDR2 FQGNSA. The CDR3 length is 13 residues. The chain's CDR3 is CASKSGNVNEQYF. In DNA, the CDR3 is TGTGCCAGTAAGAGCGGGAATGTAAACGAGCAGTACTTC.

V is TRBV29-1 and J is TRBJ2-3; D is possibly TRBD1 or TRBD2 (5 bases each). The V gene's germline CDR1 is SQVTM and CDR2 ANQGSEA. V was clipped by 7 bases and J by 6 bases, with 23 bases between them. This CDR3 has 15 residues. Written as DNA, the CDR3 is TGCAGCGGCCTCGCGAGGGGTTTTTTAGAGGATACGCAGTATTTT. It yields the protein CSGLARGFLEDTQYF.

The rearrangement joins TRBV21-1 to TRBJ1-5. TRBV21-1 is given as a pseudogene. This CDR3 is built from 18 residues. CDR3 loop: CASSKKGEGPRPYQPQHF. In DNA form, the CDR3 reads TGTGCCAGCAGCAAAAAAGGGGAGGGGCCTAGGCCGTATCAGCCCCAGCATTTT.

V and J are TRBV28 and TRBJ2-7, with D unresolved. Germline assignment: CDR1 MDHEN and CDR2 SYDVKM. The CDR3 consists of 10 residues. The ends were cut back, 4 bases at V and 7 bases at J, with 5 bases in the middle. The DNA for the CDR3 is TGTGCCAGCAGTTATGGAGAGCAGTACTTC. Encoded protein: CASSYGEQYF. The full variable domain, rest sourced from reference TRBV28 and TRBJ2-7, is DVKVTQSSRYLVKRTGEKVFLECVQDMDHENMFWYRQDPGLGLRLIYFSYDVKMKEKGDIPEGYSVSREKKERFSLILESASTNQTSMYLCASSYGEQYFGPGTRLTVT.

Comment on this clone: This sample includes further DNA sequences coding for the same CDR3. The gene calls are TRBV19 and TRBJ2-7; 12 bases map to TRBD2. Losses at the gene ends were 4 bases for V and 3 bases for J; bases not matched to a gene: 1. The CDR3 loop spans 14 amino acids. In germline, CDR1 is LNHDA, CDR2 SQIVND (reference sequence). The CDR3 loop is CASSRTSGDYEQYF. The CDR3 DNA is TGTGCCAGTAGTAGGACTAGCGGGGACTACGAGCAGTACTTC. Drawing the rest from reference TRBV19 and TRBJ2-7, the complete variable domain is DGGITQSPKYLFRKEGQNVTLSCEQNLNHDAMYWYRQDPGQGLRLIYYSQIVNDFQKGDIAEGYSVSREKKESFPLTVTSAQKNPTAFYLCASSRTSGDYEQYFGPGTRLTVT.

This sequence joins TRBV4-3 and TRBJ2-1; D is possibly TRBD1 or TRBD2 (5 bases each). This CDR3 spans 15 amino acids. The V end lost 0 bases, the J end lost 9 bases, and 15 bases lay between the germline ends. CDR1 is LGHNA and CDR2 is YSLEER in the germline V gene. The CDR3 DNA sequence: TGCGCCAGCAGCCAAGAATATGGGCCGGGGACTGAGCAGTTCTTC. It encodes CASSQEYGPGTEQFF.